This TCR beta chain was identified in a study of T cell responses to AZD1222 COVID-19 vaccine. Points from the study as a whole: Spike-wide vaccine-associated CD4 TCRs dominated at 160-218 and 743-854. Compared with day 0, the breadth and depth of the Spike-specific TCR repertoire rose significantly after two doses of AZD1222. Only five to seven AZD1222 recipients were seropositive at baseline. The sample set comprised mostly white British donors with more females, and clonal diversity was possibly underestimated.

On this clone: Its specificity is not known.

Profiling relied on immunoSEQ multiplex PCR, and the TCRdb table lists in-frame clones only, not all of them. The repertoire holds 85,000 to 130,000 clones, more than 75% seen once, with roughly 3.3% in the top ten. Deletions cut 6 bases from V and 0 bases from J, with 14 bases between. Germline-derived CDR1 and CDR2 are SGHRS and YFSETQ. The CDR3 loop spans 15 amino acids. The source was peripheral blood, collected 28 days after the second dose of the MenACWY control vaccine. This chain uses TRBV5-1 with TRBJ2-3, with D possibly matching TRBD2 (7 bases). This clonotype was sampled from an adult who received the MenACWY meningococcal vaccine as a control. The CDR3 reads CASTVGGVSTDTQYF. The CDR3 DNA reads as TGCGCCAGCACTGTAGGGGGGGTAAGCACAGATACGCAGTATTTT. The full variable domain, rest sourced from reference TRBV5-1 and TRBJ2-3, is KAGVTQTPRYLIKTRGQQVTLSCSPISGHRSVSWYQQTPGQGLQFLFEYFSETQRNKGNFPGRFSGRQFSNSRSEMNVSTLELGDSALYLCASTVGGVSTDTQYFGPGTRLTVL.